Presented here are 10 T cell receptor beta chains from one specimen sequenced in a study of memory CD4+ T cells and cytomegalovirus serostatus. The sort gate was single viable CD3+CD4+CD8-CD45RO+ cells for memory CD4+ T cells. Here immunoSEQ multiplex PCR was the method, and the copy in TCRdb shows in-frame clones only, minus some. This table holds about 60,000 clones, over 60% found once. Sequences were obtained from memory CD4+ T cells from blood. The receptors here all came from an adult in good health and CMV-seronegative. Some clones in this sample may be carry-over from other donors' samples.

The chain recombines TRBV7-8 with TRBJ2-3; 10 nucleotides match TRBD1. This CDR3 has 17 amino acids. Per germline, CDR1 SGHVS and CDR2 FQNEAQ. V trimming: 5 bases; J trimming: 5 bases; junction bases outside the gene matches: 13. Here the CDR3 DNA reads TGTGCCAGCAGCCCCACAACCGGGACAGGGGCGAAAGATACGCAGTATTTT. Translating it yields CASSPTTGTGAKDTQYF.

The chain employs TRBV9 and TRBJ1-4, with D uncertain. Germline CDR1 is SGDLS and CDR2 is YYNGEE. The CDR3 runs 15 residues. Trimming took 0 bases from V and 3 from J, leaving 9 bases between them. CDR3 amino acids: CASSVGVTANEKLFF. The CDR3 DNA sequence: TGTGCCAGCAGCGTAGGCGTCACGGCTAATGAAAAACTGTTTTTT.

The genes are TRBV2 and TRBJ1-3; D remains ambiguous. The CDR3 length is 13 residues. Germline CDR1 reads SNHLY; CDR2 reads FYNNEI. Trimming shortened V by 6 bases and J by 2 bases, and 8 bases separated the two germline ends. CDR3 protein: CASSLSTGNTIYF. The CDR3 nucleotides read TGTGCCAGCAGCCTGTCCACTGGAAACACCATATATTTT. Looking up the rest from reference TRBV2 and TRBJ1-3 gives the full variable domain: EPEVTQTPSHQVTQMGQEVILRCVPISNHLYFYWYRQILGQKVEFLVSFYNNEISEKSEIFDDQFSVERPDGSNFTLKIRSTKLEDSAMYFCASSLSTGNTIYFGEGSWLTVV.

This clone was detected only a few times. This sequence joins TRBV5-4 and TRBJ1-3, with D unclear. The CDR3 totals 15 residues. The V end lost 4 bases, the J end lost 4 bases, and 15 bases lay between the germline ends. CDR1 SGHNT and CDR2 YYREEE come from the germline V gene (reference sequence). The CDR3 region has the DNA TGTGCCAGCAGCCAAGACATCTCGGGCGGAAACACCATATATTTT. Protein sequence: CASSQDISGGNTIYF.

In its sample, this clone was seen once. J is TRBJ1-4 and V is TRBV4-1; D remains ambiguous. The V end was cut by 0 bases, the J end by 3 bases, with 11 bases between. Germline V gives CDR1 MGHRA, CDR2 YSYEKL. The CDR3 totals 16 residues. CDR3 in amino acids: CASSQDRVSANEKLFF. Here the CDR3 DNA reads TGCGCCAGCAGCCAAGACCGAGTCTCGGCTAATGAAAAACTGTTTTTT.

This sequence joins TRBV7-9 and TRBJ2-7, with 8 bases lining up with TRBD2. Germline trimming cut 5 bases from V and 2 bases from J; bases unmatched to any gene: 5. CDR1 SEHNR and CDR2 FQNEAQ come from the germline V gene (reference sequence). The CDR3 totals 14 residues. DNA of the CDR3: TGTGCCAGCAGCCAGACTAGCGTCACCTACGAGCAGTACTTC. Residues: CASSQTSVTYEQYF.

In this sample, this clone turned up a few times. The chain uses TRBV5-1 and TRBJ1-2; no clear D. The V end lost 0 bases, the J end lost 4 bases, and 13 bases lay between the germline ends. The germline gives CDR1 SGHRS, CDR2 YFSETQ. This CDR3 spans 15 amino acids. Here the CDR3 reads CASSLEPDPVYGYTF. The CDR3 DNA follows: TGCGCCAGCAGCTTGGAACCCGATCCTGTCTATGGCTACACCTTC.

The chain recombines TRBV4-3 with TRBJ1-2; a weak D match, TRBD1 (5 bases). Germline CDR1 and CDR2: LGHNA and YSLEER. V shed 1 base and J shed 2 bases, with 8 bases lying between them. The CDR3 is 14 residues long. CDR3 sequence: CASSQGGTNYGYTF. In DNA form, the CDR3 reads TGCGCCAGCAGCCAAGGTGGGACGAACTATGGCTACACCTTC.

About this clone itself: The junction differs from germline at one of its ends, possibly a read error. V gene TRBV6-6 combines with J gene TRBJ1-2; 7 bases fit TRBD1. This CDR3 has 15 residues. Germline CDR1 MNHNY, CDR2 SVGAGI (reference sequence). Here the CDR3 reads CASSSTGRGNSGYTF. CDR3 sequence (DNA): TGTGCCAGCAGTTCGACAGGGAGAGGAAACTCTGGCTACACCTTC.

The genes are TRBV7-9 and TRBJ2-2, with 12 bases that match TRBD1. This CDR3 contains 16 residues. With 4 bases clipped from V and 5 bases from J, the junction kept 5 bases outside the gene matches. The germline CDR1 and CDR2 sequences are SEHNR and FQNEAQ (reference sequence). In DNA, the CDR3 is TGTGCCAGCAGCTCAGGGACAGGGGGCGGAACCGGGGAGCTGTTTTTT. Its protein is CASSSGTGGGTGELFF.